This T cell receptor beta chain derives from a study of T cell responses to AZD1222 COVID-19 vaccine (dated by TCRdb to the early 2020s). Broadly, across the study: AZD1222 recipients with second doses at about 4 weeks or about 12 weeks were pooled, because spike-specific TCR depth and breadth did not differ between schedules. TCR sequencing covered some 250 trial participants: 207 given two doses of AZD1222 and about 26 given two doses of MenACWY control vaccine. Trial participants were enrolled by age into subgroups of 18-55, 56-69 and 70-plus years, and around 150, 28 and 57 TCR-sequenced participants, respectively, were included in these subgroups. What the study reported, not specific to this receptor: No day 14 peak-response samples were available, so repertoires were characterized only after the peak T cell response. Conclusions about previously exposed vaccinees are limited because only 6 or 7 AZD1222 recipients were SARS-CoV-2 seropositive at baseline. Reportedly, close to half of the unique spike-specific TCRs recognized epitopes lying outside the regions that are mutated in the B.1.351 and B.1.1.7 variants. In the small 56-69-year group, the increase in depth fell short of significance, most likely because of low power. Participants were mostly white British and included more females than males, and it was suggested by the authors that clonal diversity may have been underestimated. After two AZD1222 doses, spike-specific TCR breadth and depth were significantly higher than at day 0 and than in MenACWY recipients. The vaccine-associated CD4 TCRs covered the entire spike protein, and the dominant responses fell in regions 160-218 and 743-854.

The CDR3 measures 16 amino acids from cysteine to phenylalanine. Of all the DNA, just the CDR3 is kept, 48 bases in frame from base 1. Clipping removes 5 bases from V and 1 base from J, with 9 as the unmatched junction base count. The germline V gene (reference sequence) yields LNHDA for CDR1 and SQIVND for CDR2. What this sample's time point label stands for: baseline before first vaccination. Vaccinee samples came from UK trials COV001 and COV002, including a single-blind randomized controlled phase 2/3 trial of AZD1222 (ChAdOx1 nCoV-19) in healthy adults. For TCRbeta chain sequencing, PBMC samples from trial participants were taken at day 0 and at day 28 after the second dose. On this clone: Its target antigen remains unknown. Base qualities are not provided; no much larger clone lies one nucleotide away.

The CDR3 regions of human TCRbeta chains were analyzed by immunosequencing. Under the source paper's analysis protocol: TCRs in the repertoires were compared against a reference library of SARS-CoV-2-specific TCRs that had been generated with the MIRA antigen-specificity platform. Breadth was defined as the fraction of unique TCRs that were SARS-CoV-2-associated. Depth was defined as the fraction of total T cells that were SARS-CoV-2-associated. Each spike-specific TCR was assigned to its reactive spike region and to a CD4 or CD8 class using the MIRA data. Log10-transformed breadth and depth values were compared by one-way ANOVA with Sidak's multiple comparisons tests. This immuneACCESS table, as held by TCRdb, lists in-frame sequences with V and J called but not all clones. Of the missing ones, under half trace to an unresolved V gene in checked studies; the others have no known cause. That table supplies the V and J calls and clone size; D and trimming were determined from the DNA. This sample comprises roughly 200,000 clones, around 92% of them detected only once. The top ten hold approximately 1.3% of the sample.

The rearrangement combines TRBV19 with TRBJ1-2, with 8 bases in between that match TRBD1. This clonotype originated in an adult in good health. Sequencing used peripheral blood, obtained on day 0 of AZD1222 vaccination. The CDR3 protein is CASSPELDRVNYGYTF. At the DNA level, the sequence is TGTGCCAGTAGTCCCGAGCTGGACAGGGTTAACTATGGCTACACCTTC.